This T cell receptor (beta chain) was observed in a study of OX40 agonist ivuxolimab in advanced cancers. Findings and caveats of the study: Clonal expansion among partial responders at 0.1-3.0 mg/kg ranked near the lowest.

Method: immunoSEQ multiplex PCR; TCRdb's copy keeps in-frame clones and lacks some. The sample carries roughly 70,000 clones, 85% recorded once. CDR3 length equals 14 residues. V dropped 6 bases and J dropped 0 bases, with 12 bases sitting between them. Per germline, CDR1 LNHDA and CDR2 SQIVND (reference sequence). At cycle 4 day 1, cycle 7 day 1, and baseline, blood was sampled. With regard to this clone: Its target is unknown.

The TCR comes from an adult with an advanced solid tumor such as melanoma, head and neck, liver or kidney cancer. This sample comprised CD4+ or CD8+ T cells sorted from blood, obtained in a trial of the OX40 agonist ivuxolimab. The chain employs TRBV19 and TRBJ2-7; D might be TRBD1 (6 bases). The CDR3 spells CASRVQGTSYEQYF. CDR3 nucleotide sequence: TGTGCCAGTAGGGTACAGGGAACCTCCTACGAGCAGTACTTC.